The rows below give T cell receptor beta chains drawn from one sample of a study of immune heterogeneity within non-small cell lung tumors. Using its own MiXCR run on the multiplex PCR reads, TCRdb lists one record per CDR3 protein. The table has around 4,700 distinct CDR3 sequences, 20% seen once. The sequenced sample was lung tumor tissue. These receptors were obtained from a man aged 55 to 70 with non-small cell lung cancer. Both conserved end residues are part of each CDR3. Each record gives: J gene, V gene, clone size, D gene, CDR3 protein, CDR3 DNA. D genes are given only for firm matches. Rows may omit the clone size; those that give it use once, few, many or a size class.

TRBJ2-5 | TRBV9 | NA | NA | CASSVGNIPGEQETQYF | TGTGCCAGCAGCGTAGGAAACATTCCGGGGGAGCAAGAGACCCAGTACTTC
TRBJ2-1 | TRBV3-1 | NA | NA | CASSQDMSRYNEQFF | TGTGCCAGCAGCCAAGATATGTCCCGGTACAATGAGCAGTTCTTC
TRBJ2-5 | TRBV12-3/TRBV12-4 | few | NA | CASSFGAVHGRETQYF | TGTGCCAGCAGTTTTGGGGCAGTGCACGGTAGGGAGACCCAGTACTTC
TRBJ1-5 | TRBV20-1 | few | NA | CSAKMGLAGNQPQHF | TGCAGTGCTAAGATGGGACTGGCGGGCAATCAGCCCCAGCATTTT
TRBJ1-4 | TRBV20-1 | NA | NA | CSASWGAGEKLFF | TGCAGTGCTAGTTGGGGGGCGGGTGAAAAACTGTTTTTT
TRBJ1-4 | TRBV7-2 | NA | NA | CAGSLAPRTGRLGEKLFF | TGTGCCGGCAGCTTAGCCCCCCGAACGGGACGATTAGGTGAAAAACTGTTTTTT
TRBJ1-4 | TRBV3-1 | medium-sized | NA | CASSQDWGSSGEKLFF | TGTGCCAGCAGCCAAGATTGGGGGTCTTCAGGAGAAAAACTGTTTTTT
TRBJ2-7 | TRBV20-1 | NA | TRBD2 | CSANAGGPGEQYF | TGCAGTGCTAACGCGGGAGGGCCTGGCGAGCAGTACTTC
TRBJ2-1 | TRBV12-3/TRBV12-4 | NA | NA | CASSLSWGEQFF | TGTGCCAGCAGTCTCTCGTGGGGTGAGCAGTTCTTC
TRBJ2-7 | TRBV3-1 | once | TRBD2 | CASSQGVSGRVYEQYF | TGTGCCAGCAGCCAAGGCGTCAGCGGGAGGGTGTACGAGCAGTACTTC
TRBJ1-3 | TRBV14 | medium-sized | NA | CASSQVVNTIYF | TGTGCCAGCAGCCAAGTAGTAAACACCATATATTTT
TRBJ2-1 | TRBV6-2/TRBV6-3 | few | NA | CASSYPSRGVREQFF | TGTGCCAGCAGTTACCCTTCCCGTGGGGTGCGGGAGCAGTTCTTC
TRBJ2-3 | TRBV27 | few | TRBD2 | CASRSMGLSGGDTQYF | TGTGCCAGCAGATCAATGGGACTATCGGGAGGAGATACGCAGTATTTT
TRBJ2-1 | TRBV30 | NA | NA | CAWSLSDEEQFF | TGTGCCTGGAGTCTGTCGGACGAGGAGCAGTTCTTC
TRBJ2-7 | TRBV5-1 | medium-sized | TRBD1 | CASRPPGTGVYEQYF | TGCGCCAGCAGACCCCCCGGGACAGGGGTCTACGAGCAGTACTTC
TRBJ2-5 | TRBV5-1 | NA | TRBD2 | CASSYLVREIETQYF | TGCGCCAGCAGCTACCTCGTGCGGGAGATAGAGACCCAGTACTTC
TRBJ2-7 | TRBV12-3/TRBV12-4 | medium-sized | NA | CASRRGTHLYEQYF | TGTGCCAGCAGGAGGGGTACCCACCTCTACGAGCAGTACTTC
TRBJ2-7 | TRBV6-1 | few | TRBD1 | CASSEGGTGLEKYF | TGTGCCAGCAGTGAAGGAGGGACAGGGTTGGAGAAGTACTTC
TRBJ2-5 | TRBV19 | few | NA | CASSIGIVQETQYF | TGTGCCAGTAGTATAGGGATAGTGCAAGAGACCCAGTACTTC
TRBJ2-7 | TRBV20-1 | few | NA | CSPLGGGPGGSEQYF | TGCAGTCCCTTAGGGGGGGGCCCAGGGGGTTCCGAGCAGTACTTC
TRBJ2-3 | TRBV5-1 | NA | NA | CASSSPADTQYF | TGCGCCAGCAGCTCACCGGCAGATACGCAGTATTTT
TRBJ2-2 | TRBV19 | medium-sized | TRBD2 | CASSRLAGGSGELFF | TGTGCCAGTAGCAGACTAGCGGGAGGGTCCGGGGAGCTGTTTTTT
TRBJ2-2 | TRBV12-5 | few | NA | CASGLVFGGIGELFF | TGTGCTAGTGGTTTGGTGTTCGGTGGGATCGGGGAGCTGTTTTTT
TRBJ1-2 | TRBV5-1 | medium-sized | NA | CASSLTQGGYGYTF | TGCGCCAGCAGCTTGACGCAGGGCGGCTATGGCTACACCTTC
TRBJ1-4 | TRBV11-3 | few | TRBD1 | CASSPGTGEEKLFF | TGTGCCAGCAGTCCCGGGACAGGGGAAGAAAAACTGTTTTTT
TRBJ1-5 | TRBV20-1 | NA | NA | CSASQLPVGFNQPQHF | TGCAGTGCTAGTCAACTCCCCGTCGGTTTCAATCAGCCCCAGCATTTT
TRBJ2-7 | TRBV7-9 | medium-sized | NA | CASSFLQGAEQYF | TGTGCCAGCAGCTTTCTACAGGGTGCCGAGCAGTACTTC
TRBJ2-7 | TRBV7-9 | few | NA | CASSLDPLEQYF | TGTGCCAGCAGCTTAGATCCCCTCGAGCAGTACTTC
TRBJ1-6 | TRBV20-1 | few | NA | CSARENSLSSPLHF | TGCAGTGCTAGAGAGAACAGCTTATCTTCACCCCTCCACTTT
TRBJ2-7 | TRBV11-3 | medium-sized | NA | CASSSWAVEQYF | TGTGCCAGCAGTTCCTGGGCAGTCGAGCAGTACTTC